Below are 5 T cell receptor beta chains sequenced from a single sample in a study of blood T cells in healthy people across ages. The second PCR ran about 6 to 12 cycles with a sample-barcoded 5' primer and J-beta primers. TCRdb itself ran the 5' RACE reads through MiXCR, one entry per CDR3 protein. The sample shows approximately 780,000 distinct CDR3 sequences, under 30% of them seen only once. These data were likewise used in another study, on T cells of mothers and their children.

Specimen: blood. These receptors were taken from a boy between 10 and 17 years old in good health.

This sequence joins TRBV29-1 and TRBJ1-2; D not resolved. The CDR3 runs 11 residues. V was clipped by 2 bases and J by 2 bases, with 3 bases between them. Germline V gene lookup returns CDR1 SQVTM and CDR2 ANQGSEA. CDR3 DNA sequence: TGCAGCGTTGAACAGAACTATGGCTACACCTTC. It translates to CSVEQNYGYTF.

This clonotype was seen a few times. The J gene is TRBJ2-5, the V gene TRBV29-1; 7 bases map to TRBD1. The germline gives CDR1 SQVTM, CDR2 ANQGSEA. The CDR3 extends over 12 amino acids. The V and J ends lost 2 bases and 4 bases, in that order; junction bases with no gene match: 1. The CDR3 loop is CSVEHRGETQYF. CDR3 coding DNA: TGCAGCGTTGAACACAGGGGAGAGACCCAGTACTTC.

The sample holds a few counts of this clonotype. V is TRBV2 and J is TRBJ1-2; the match to TRBD1 covers 8 bases. CDR1 SNHLY and CDR2 FYNNEI come from the germline V gene. The CDR3 has 15 residues. Losses at the gene ends were 6 bases for V and 6 bases for J; bases not matched to a gene: 12. The CDR3 coding sequence is TGTGCCAGCAGACCCCTCGGACAGGGTACGAATGGCTACACCTTC. Translation: CASRPLGQGTNGYTF.

Note on this clonotype: At one boundary the junction diverges from the germline segment, which might be a read error. The gene calls are TRBV28 and TRBJ1-2; D unclear. The germline gives CDR1 MDHEN, CDR2 SYDVKM. CDR3 length: 13 residues. The CDR3 sequence is CACSPGVVYGYTF. The CDR3 DNA sequence: TGTGCCTGCAGTCCCGGGGTTGTCTATGGCTACACCTTC.

This clonotype was observed a few times. The genes are TRBV7-2 and TRBJ2-7; no reliable D call. Trimming stripped 5 bases from V and 8 bases from J, with 16 bases between. In germline, CDR1 is SGHTA, CDR2 FQGNSA. CDR3 length equals 13 residues. CDR3 nucleotide sequence: TGTGCCAGCAGCCCTCGGAGAGGACGGCAGCAGTACTTC. The encoded protein is CASSPRRGRQQYF.